Sequencing of this T cell receptor beta chain was carried out in a study of blood T cell repertoires in COVID-19. V lost 0 bases to trimming and J lost 10 bases; unmatched junction nucleotides: 9. This CDR3 is built from 14 residues. Germline V CDR1 and CDR2: SGHRS, YFSETQ. There are a few counts of this clone. Here immunoSEQ multiplex PCR was the method, and the copy in TCRdb shows in-frame clones only, minus some. The sample records tens of thousands of clones, 76% being singletons. The chain links TRBV5-1 to TRBJ1-2; TRBD1 aligns across 7 bases. Specimen: peripheral blood. The clonotype comes from a man aged 55 to 69 with COVID-19, enrolled during active disease. CDR3 bases: TGCGCCAGCAGCTTGGACACAGGGGCGGTAGACTACACCTTC. Translation: CASSLDTGAVDYTF.